This T cell receptor (beta chain) derives from a study of T-cell memory formation after mild COVID-19. Study observations and caveats: For contracting clones, CD4+ ones sat mainly in CM and EM, CD8+ in EMRA.

This clonotype showed up just a few times. Its specificity is not known. TCRdb reprocessed the 5' RACE reads with MiXCR, giving one entry per CDR3 protein. Here the sample spans tens of thousands of distinct CDR3 sequences, over 5% being singletons. The CDR3 covers 13 residues. Trimming removed 5 bases from V and 8 bases from J; junction bases left unmatched: 5. This chain links TRBV12-3 or TRBV12-4 with TRBJ1-2; 10 bases are a match to TRBD1. This TCR came from an adult who had mild COVID-19 (a few samples of this study predate the infection). Cell type and time point are not known. The sample consisted of PBMCs or a T cell subset sorted from them (not recorded which). The CDR3 bases are TGTGCCAGCAGTCCCGACAGGGGGCACGGCTACACCTTC. Protein product: CASSPDRGHGYTF.